Described below is a single T cell receptor (beta chain) sequence and its context. Antigen unknown. The sample is drawn from a study of T cell responses to AZD1222 COVID-19 vaccine. The CDR3 extends over 14 amino acids. Germline lookup yields CDR1 SGDLS and CDR2 YYNGEE. Trimming shortened V by 0 bases and J by 7 bases, and 13 bases separated the two germline ends. The repertoire was sequenced with immunoSEQ multiplex PCR; TCRdb's copy has only in-frame clones and lacks some. The data show fewer than 100,000 clones, around 90% seen once. Second-dose intervals of approximately 4 or approximately 12 weeks were pooled. Study outcomes and limitations: No repertoire was sampled before or during the peak T cell response, only after it. Only a handful of AZD1222 recipients, six or seven in all, had baseline seropositivity.

This TCR was recovered from an adult who received the AZD1222 COVID-19 vaccine. The sample in question was peripheral blood, obtained 28 days after the second AZD1222 dose. The chain employs TRBV9 and TRBJ1-2; a weak D match, TRBD1 (5 bases). The CDR3 protein is CASSVAETGFGYTF. The CDR3 region has the DNA TGTGCCAGCAGCGTAGCAGAAACAGGTTTTGGCTACACCTTC. The full variable domain, completed using reference TRBV9 and TRBJ1-2, is DSGVTQTPKHLITATGQRVTLRCSPRSGDLSVYWYQQSLDQGLQFLIQYYNGEERAKGNILERFSAQQFPDLHSELNLSSLELGDSALYFCASSVAETGFGYTFGSGTRLTVV.